Shown below are 31 T cell receptor beta chains from a single sample sequenced in a study of T cells in Graves' hyperthyroidism and ophthalmopathy. What was amplified from RNA transcripts were TCR beta CDR3 regions. The HTBI primer set drove a first-round RT-PCR of the TCR CDR3. TCRdb re-derived calls from the multiplex PCR reads in MiXCR, one entry per CDR3 protein. In the table there are 240,000 or so distinct CDR3 sequences, about a sixth of which are singletons. Sequencing was carried out using blood. All receptors derive from a woman younger than 30 with Graves' ophthalmopathy.

The CDR3 loop is CASSLASGGTNEQFF. In DNA, the CDR3 is TGTGCCAGCAGCTTGGCTAGCGGGGGGACGAATGAGCAGTTCTTC. The rearrangement uses TRBV6-1 and TRBJ2-1, with 11 bases that match TRBD2. The germline V gene encodes CDR1 MNHNS and CDR2 SASEGT. J lost 7 bases, V lost 6 bases, and 8 bases had no gene match. The CDR3 runs to 15 residues.

This clonotype was counted at least ten times. V is TRBV7-9 and J is TRBJ2-7; D is possibly TRBD1 or TRBD2 (6 bases each). The CDR3 totals 17 residues. With 5 bases removed from V and 3 bases from J, the gap between germline ends came to 23 bases. CDR1 SEHNR and CDR2 FQNEAQ come from the germline V gene (reference sequence). The CDR3 DNA reads TGTGCCAGCAGCCCCCCTATTAGATCGGGGGCACGCTACGAGCAGTACTTC. Its translation: CASSPPIRSGARYEQYF.

The rearrangement uses TRBV29-1 and TRBJ2-1; 15 bases fit TRBD2. This CDR3 is 15 amino acids long. The germline V gene has CDR1 SQVTM and CDR2 ANQGSEA. V lost 5 bases, J lost 8 bases, and 7 bases stayed unmatched. CDR3 protein: CSVIGGTSGRYEQFF. The CDR3 DNA follows: TGCAGCGTTATAGGAGGGACTAGCGGGAGGTATGAGCAGTTCTTC.

CDR3 amino acids: CSAKFTFTGFYGYTF. The CDR3 nucleotides are TGCAGTGCTAAATTTACATTTACGGGGTTCTATGGCTACACCTTC. The rearrangement uses TRBV20-1 and TRBJ1-2; no firm D call. V lost 4 bases, J lost 4 bases, and 19 bases lay in between. Germline V gives CDR1 DFQATT, CDR2 SNEGSKA (reference sequence). CDR3 length: 15 residues.

At least ten counts were recorded for this clonotype. The chain has TRBV6-1 and TRBJ1-5; D is unresolved. CDR1 and CDR2 from the germline V gene are MNHNS and SASEGT. The CDR3 extends over 13 amino acids. Trimming took 10 bases from V and 3 from J, leaving 13 bases between them. The CDR3 loop is CATRGRYNQPQHF. The CDR3 nucleotides read TGTGCCACCCGAGGGAGATACAATCAGCCCCAGCATTTT.

V is TRBV19 and J is TRBJ2-7, with 8 bases fitting TRBD1. This CDR3 is 14 amino acids long. V lost 4 bases, J lost 4 bases, and 6 bases stayed unmatched. CDR1 is LNHDA, CDR2 SQIVND, per germline (reference sequence). This CDR3 is CASSTRDRLYEQYF. Written as DNA, the CDR3 is TGTGCCAGTAGTACCCGGGACAGGTTGTACGAGCAGTACTTC.

This clonotype came up a few times. This sequence joins TRBV4-3 and TRBJ1-1; D gene unclear. This CDR3 region has 15 residues. Germline V lookup: CDR1 LGHNA, CDR2 YSLEER. The V end lost 3 bases, the J end lost 0 bases, and 11 bases lay between the germline ends. CDR3 nucleotides: TGCGCCAGCAGCCAGTTAGCGGATATGAACACTGAAGCTTTCTTT. As protein: CASSQLADMNTEAFF.

Only a few counts were recorded for this clonotype. A read error is likely, as this CDR3 ends without the conserved phenylalanine or tryptophan. The rearrangement uses TRBV9 and TRBJ2-3; D uncertain. The germline V gene encodes CDR1 SGDLS and CDR2 YYNGEE. The CDR3 has 14 residues. Trimming pared 4 bases from V and 1 base from J, leaving 10 bases between. The CDR3 nucleotides are TGTGCCAGCAGCCTAAGCCCCGGCACAGATACGCAGTATTCT. This sequence encodes CASSLSPGTDTQYS.

This clonotype was seen many times. This chain uses TRBV3-1 with TRBJ2-1, with D perhaps TRBD2 (6 bases). Trimming took off 1 base at V and 7 bases at J, with 14 bases between the two ends. From germline, CDR1 is LGHDT and CDR2 YNNKEL (reference sequence). The CDR3 is 15 residues long. CDR3 coding DNA: TGTGCCAGCAGCCAAGCGGGACTCGCCGGGAATGAGCAGTTCTTC. It codes for CASSQAGLAGNEQFF.

This clonotype was recorded many times. This chain uses TRBV2 with TRBJ2-2; tentative D call: TRBD1 (5 bases). The germline V and J ends were trimmed by 5 bases and 7 bases, with 11 bases remaining between them. CDR3 length: 13 residues. Germline-derived CDR1 and CDR2 are SNHLY and FYNNEI. CDR3 residues: CASSFREGGELFF. The DNA for the CDR3 is TGTGCCAGCAGTTTCAGGGAAGGCGGGGAGCTGTTTTTT.

A few counts support this clonotype. The chain couples TRBV20-1 to TRBJ1-5; D is unresolved. The CDR3 length is 16 residues. V was trimmed by 6 bases and J by 3 bases, leaving 21 bases between them. Per germline, CDR1 DFQATT and CDR2 SNEGSKA (reference sequence). CDR3 DNA: TGCAGTGCCAGTCCCCCACGGGAAGGAATCAATCAGCCCCAGCATTTT. Its translation is CSASPPREGINQPQHF.

This clonotype was counted at least ten times. CDR3 bases: TGTGCCAGCAGCACGCTACCGGGACAGGGAAGGGGTGAGCAGTTCTTC. It translates to CASSTLPGQGRGEQFF. The J gene is TRBJ2-1, the V gene TRBV7-2; TRBD1 matches at 9 bases. CDR1 and CDR2 from the germline V gene are SGHTA and FQGNSA. Trimming cost V 5 bases and J 9 bases; bases outside gene matches: 14. The CDR3 runs to 16 residues.

This clonotype was seen many times. V and J are TRBV7-8 and TRBJ2-2, with TRBD2 identical over 8 bases. This CDR3 region has 19 residues. The germline V gene encodes CDR1 SGHVS and CDR2 FQNEAQ. Trimming took 0 bases from V and 0 from J; bases not matched to a gene: 9. CDR3 in amino acids: CASSLARLRTSSNTGELFF. In nucleotides, the CDR3 is TGTGCCAGCAGCTTAGCACGGCTCCGGACTAGCTCGAACACCGGGGAGCTGTTTTTT.

Concerning this clonotype: It may be a read error: a sequence one base away is much more abundant. The chain uses TRBV5-5 and TRBJ2-7, with 10 bases identical to TRBD2. CDR3 length equals 15 residues. J lost 5 bases, V lost 4 bases, and 9 bases had no gene match. The germline gives CDR1 SGHKS, CDR2 YYEKEE (reference sequence). The CDR3 coding sequence is TGTGCCAGCAGCGAGGGACTAGCGACACACCACGAGCAGTACTTC. Protein: CASSEGLATHHEQYF.

This clonotype was counted at least ten times. In nucleotides, the CDR3 is TGTGCCAGCAGTGAAATTAGGGGCTCGTTCACTGAAGCTTTCTTT. Residues: CASSEIRGSFTEAFF. The rearrangement links TRBV2 to TRBJ1-1; maybe TRBD1 (5 bases). The V gene's germline CDR1 is SNHLY and CDR2 FYNNEI. The CDR3 consists of 15 residues. The V end was cut by 2 bases, the J end by 4 bases, with 14 bases between. Full variable domain (outside the CDR3, taken from reference TRBV2 and TRBJ1-1): EPEVTQTPSHQVTQMGQEVILRCVPISNHLYFYWYRQILGQKVEFLVSFYNNEISEKSEIFDDQFSVERPDGSNFTLKIRSTKLEDSAMYFCASSEIRGSFTEAFFGQGTRLTVV.

The rearrangement joins TRBV5-1 to TRBJ2-7, with 10 bases lining up with TRBD1. This CDR3 spans 15 amino acids. Germline V CDR1 and CDR2: SGHRS, YFSETQ. The V gene end was trimmed by 4 bases and the J gene end by 3 bases; junction bases not matched to a gene: 7. The CDR3 is CASSPGTGDLYEQYF. The CDR3 bases are TGCGCCAGCAGCCCTGGGACAGGGGACCTCTACGAGCAGTACTTC.

To note about this clonotype: A much larger clone lies a single base off, so this may be a read error. V gene TRBV7-9 combines with J gene TRBJ2-7; TRBD2 is a possible D gene (6 bases). The CDR3 covers 14 residues. Germline assignment: CDR1 SEHNR and CDR2 FQNEAQ (reference sequence). The CDR3 spells CASSFRTTSDEQYF. The DNA for the CDR3 is TGTGCCAGCAGCTTCAGGACTACCTCCGACGAGCAGTACTTC. Filled out from reference TRBV7-9 and TRBJ2-7, the complete variable domain reads DTGVSQNPRHKITKRGQNVTFRCDPISEHNRLYWYRQTLGQGPEFLTYFQNEAQLEKSRLLSDRFSAERPKGSFSTLEIQRTEQGDSAMYLCASSFRTTSDEQYFGPGTRLTVT.

This clonotype was found many times. This chain joins TRBV5-8 and TRBJ2-5; the D is unclear. This CDR3 is 13 amino acids long. The V end lost 4 bases, the J end lost 0 bases, and 7 bases lay between the germline ends. In germline, CDR1 is SGHTS, CDR2 YDEGEE. Here the CDR3 DNA reads TGTGCCAGCAGCCACAGAGACCAAGAGACCCAGTACTTC. The encoded protein is CASSHRDQETQYF.

This clonotype was observed a handful of times. The chain recombines TRBV25-1 with TRBJ2-1; 9 positions agree with TRBD2. The CDR3 loop spans 13 amino acids. Germline-derived CDR1 and CDR2 are MGHDK and SYGVNS. The ends lost 8 bases at V and 7 bases at J; junction bases unmatched: 6. In DNA, the CDR3 is TGTGCCAGCCGCGGCGGGGGGGCTAATGAGCAGTTCTTC. Encoded protein: CASRGGGANEQFF.

This clonotype appeared many times. The J gene is TRBJ2-5, the V gene TRBV3-1, with 13 bases that match TRBD2. After removal of 4 bases from V and 4 bases from J, the junction contained 3 bases not matched to a gene. The V gene's germline CDR1 is LGHDT and CDR2 YNNKEL (reference sequence). This CDR3 region has 15 residues. This CDR3 reads CASSPLAGGSETQYF. The CDR3 region has the DNA TGTGCCAGCAGCCCACTAGCGGGGGGGTCAGAGACCCAGTACTTC.

This clonotype was detected many times. The V and J genes are TRBV7-2 and TRBJ2-4, with 7 bases lining up with TRBD2. Germline CDR1 is SGHTA and CDR2 is FQGNSA. V lost 8 bases to trimming and J lost 6 bases; unmatched junction nucleotides: 7. The CDR3 totals 13 residues. The CDR3 sequence is CASQGLRLNIQYF. CDR3 nucleotides: TGTGCCAGCCAGGGACTAAGGTTAAACATTCAGTACTTC.

This clonotype was found many times. This chain connects TRBV6-2 or TRBV6-3 to TRBJ2-4; tentatively, D is TRBD1 (5 bases). Trimming pared 5 bases from V and 0 bases from J, leaving 11 bases between. This CDR3 comprises 15 residues. Germline values: CDR1 MNHEY, CDR2 SVGEGT. The CDR3 DNA follows: TGTGCCAGCAGTCCGGACATCCTAGCCAAAAACATTCAGTACTTC. As protein: CASSPDILAKNIQYF.

With respect to this clonotype: A much larger clone is a single base away; this may be a read error. The J gene is TRBJ1-3, the V gene TRBV18; no reliable D call. CDR1 KGHSH and CDR2 LQKENI come from the germline V gene. The CDR3 totals 16 residues. The CDR3 reads CASSPSGISSGNTTYF. CDR3 DNA: TGTGCCAGCTCACCTTCAGGAATAAGCTCTGGAAACACCACATATTTT.

This clonotype was counted at least ten times. This rearrangement joins TRBV15 to TRBJ2-5, with TRBD2 as a possible D gene (6 bases). The CDR3 spans 16 residues. Trimming left V 0 bases short and J 5 bases short, with 16 bases between. Germline CDR1 reads LNHNV; CDR2 reads YYDKDF (reference sequence). The CDR3 DNA reads TGTGCCACCAGCAGAGAACTAGCAGACCCTGGGGAGACCCAGTACTTC. Translated, it gives CATSRELADPGETQYF.

This clonotype occurred many times. This rearrangement joins TRBV15 to TRBJ2-5, with 8 bases that match TRBD2. The CDR3 is made up of 14 amino acids. V dropped 8 bases and J dropped 4; count of bases not matched to a gene: 9. Germline values: CDR1 LNHNV, CDR2 YYDKDF (reference sequence). CDR3 DNA sequence: TGTGCCACCGTAAGGACTAGCTATTCAGAGACCCAGTACTTC. This gives the protein CATVRTSYSETQYF.

This clonotype has only a few counts. The chain has TRBV6-1 and TRBJ1-1; D call uncertain. The CDR3 extends over 12 amino acids. Germline V gives CDR1 MNHNS, CDR2 SASEGT. Trimming removed 7 bases from V and 4 bases from J, with 10 bases in between. CDR3 sequence: CASTLRGTEAFF. The CDR3 DNA reads as TGTGCCAGCACTTTACGGGGCACTGAAGCTTTCTTT.

This clonotype was found many times. This CDR3 is CASSRRDTSTDTQYF. CDR3 bases: TGTGCCAGCAGCCGCCGGGACACCAGCACAGATACGCAGTATTTT. This sequence joins TRBV7-9 and TRBJ2-3; possible D gene TRBD1, 6 bases. Trimming cost V 5 bases and J 0 bases, with 12 bases left between them. The CDR3 is 15 amino acids. Germline values: CDR1 SEHNR, CDR2 FQNEAQ (reference sequence).

This clonotype has ten or more counts. This rearrangement joins TRBV27 to TRBJ1-1; D might be TRBD1 (5 bases). The CDR3 has 15 residues. The V gene's germline CDR1 is MNHEY and CDR2 SMNVEV (reference sequence). Trimming stripped 6 bases from V and 3 bases from J, with 17 bases between. The CDR3: CASSPMLGLDTEAFF. Written as DNA, the CDR3 is TGTGCCAGCAGCCCAATGCTGGGGCTAGACACTGAAGCTTTCTTT.

The J gene is TRBJ2-7, the V gene TRBV7-8; weak D call: TRBD1 (5 bases). The CDR3 has 13 residues. Germline V gene data show CDR1 as SGHVS and CDR2 as FQNEAQ. Trimming took 4 bases from V and 9 from J, leaving 16 bases between them. CDR3 amino acids: CASSSQDADGQYF. The CDR3 nucleotides read TGTGCCAGCAGCTCACAGGACGCTGATGGGCAGTACTTC. Complete variable domain (other parts from reference TRBV7-8 and TRBJ2-7): GAGVSQSPRYKVAKRGQDVALRCDPISGHVSLFWYQQALGQGPEFLTYFQNEAQLDKSGLPSDRFFAERPEGSVSTLKIQRTQQEDSAVYLCASSSQDADGQYFGPGTRLTVT.

There are many counts of this clonotype. This rearrangement joins TRBV24-1 to TRBJ2-3, with D unclear. Germline assignment: CDR1 KGHDR and CDR2 SFDVKD. The CDR3 extends over 17 amino acids. V gave up 4 bases and J gave up 0 bases, with 16 bases separating them. CDR3 amino acids: CATSERSADPSTDTQYF. As DNA, the CDR3 is TGTGCCACCAGTGAGAGGTCGGCTGACCCTAGCACAGATACGCAGTATTTT.

This clonotype was seen a few times. The rearrangement joins TRBV19 to TRBJ2-6; weak D call: TRBD1 (6 bases). Germline lookup yields CDR1 LNHDA and CDR2 SQIVND (reference sequence). The CDR3 extends over 15 amino acids. V lost 5 bases to trimming and J lost 1 base, with 9 bases between them. CDR3 sequence: CASSSGVSGANVLTF. In DNA, the CDR3 is TGTGCCAGTAGTTCAGGGGTTTCTGGGGCCAACGTCCTGACTTTC.